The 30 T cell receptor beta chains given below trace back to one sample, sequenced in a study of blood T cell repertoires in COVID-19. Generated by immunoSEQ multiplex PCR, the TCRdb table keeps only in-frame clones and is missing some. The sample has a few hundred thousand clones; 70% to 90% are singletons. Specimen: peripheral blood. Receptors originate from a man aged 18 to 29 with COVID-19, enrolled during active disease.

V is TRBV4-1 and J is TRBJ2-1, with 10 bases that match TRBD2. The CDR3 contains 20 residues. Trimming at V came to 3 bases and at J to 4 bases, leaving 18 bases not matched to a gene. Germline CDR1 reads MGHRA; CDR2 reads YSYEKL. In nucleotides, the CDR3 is TGCGCCAGCAGCCACCGACTTACATTAAAGCGGGAGGGCTCTTACAATGAGCAGTTCTTC. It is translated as CASSHRLTLKREGSYNEQFF.

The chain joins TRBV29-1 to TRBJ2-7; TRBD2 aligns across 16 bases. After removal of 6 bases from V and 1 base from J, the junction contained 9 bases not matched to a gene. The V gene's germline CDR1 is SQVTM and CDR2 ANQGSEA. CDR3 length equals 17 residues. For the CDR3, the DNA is TGCAGCGTGCTGGGACTAGCGGGAGGGAGAAATTCCTACGAGCAGTACTTC. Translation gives CSVLGLAGGRNSYEQYF.

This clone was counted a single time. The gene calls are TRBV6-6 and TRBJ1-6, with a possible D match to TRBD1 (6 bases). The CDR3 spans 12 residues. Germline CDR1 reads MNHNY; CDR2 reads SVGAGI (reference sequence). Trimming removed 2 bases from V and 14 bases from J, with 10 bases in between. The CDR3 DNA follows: TGTGCCAGCAGTTACCGAACAGGGTCCCTCCACTTT. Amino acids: CASSYRTGSLHF.

The CDR3 here is CASSEVNTEAFF. Written as DNA, the CDR3 is TGTGCCAGCAGCGAGGTGAACACTGAAGCTTTCTTT. The gene calls are TRBV7-8 and TRBJ1-1, with unresolved D. V was cut by 5 bases and J by 0 bases, with 4 bases left in between. Germline V CDR1 and CDR2: SGHVS, FQNEAQ. The CDR3 spans 12 residues. The full variable domain, rest sourced from reference TRBV7-8 and TRBJ1-1, is GAGVSQSPRYKVAKRGQDVALRCDPISGHVSLFWYQQALGQGPEFLTYFQNEAQLDKSGLPSDRFFAERPEGSVSTLKIQRTQQEDSAVYLCASSEVNTEAFFGQGTRLTVV.

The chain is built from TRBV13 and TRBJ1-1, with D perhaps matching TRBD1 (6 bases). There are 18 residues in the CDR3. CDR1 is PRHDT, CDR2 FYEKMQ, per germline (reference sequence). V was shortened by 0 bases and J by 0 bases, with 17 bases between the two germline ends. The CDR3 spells CASSLGHRDPGMNTEAFF. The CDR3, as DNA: TGTGCCAGCAGCTTAGGACACAGGGACCCAGGTATGAACACTGAAGCTTTCTTT.

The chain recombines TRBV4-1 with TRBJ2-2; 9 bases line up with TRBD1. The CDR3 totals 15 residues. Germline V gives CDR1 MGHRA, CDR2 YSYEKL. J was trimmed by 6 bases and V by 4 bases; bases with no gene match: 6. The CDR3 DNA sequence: TGCGCCAGCAGCCTAAACAGGGGGCGGGCCGGGGAGCTGTTTTTT. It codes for CASSLNRGRAGELFF.

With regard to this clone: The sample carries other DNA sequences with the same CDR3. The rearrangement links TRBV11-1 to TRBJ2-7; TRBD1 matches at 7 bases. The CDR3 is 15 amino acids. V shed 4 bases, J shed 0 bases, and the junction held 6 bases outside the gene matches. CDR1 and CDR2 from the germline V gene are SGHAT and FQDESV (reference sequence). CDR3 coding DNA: TGTGCCAGCAGCTCAACCGGGACAGCCTCCTACGAGCAGTACTTC. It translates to CASSSTGTASYEQYF.

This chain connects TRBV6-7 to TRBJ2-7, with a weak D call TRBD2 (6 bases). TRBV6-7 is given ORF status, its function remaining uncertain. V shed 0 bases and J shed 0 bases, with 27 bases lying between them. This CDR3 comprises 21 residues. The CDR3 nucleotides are TGTGCCAGCAGTTACTCGACGGTAGGCGAGCGGACTAATCGTGACTCCTACGAGCAGTACTTC. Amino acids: CASSYSTVGERTNRDSYEQYF.

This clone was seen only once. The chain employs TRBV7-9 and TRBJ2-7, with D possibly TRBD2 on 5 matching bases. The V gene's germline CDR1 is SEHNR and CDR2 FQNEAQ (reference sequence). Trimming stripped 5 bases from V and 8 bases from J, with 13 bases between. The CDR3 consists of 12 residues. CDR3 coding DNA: TGTGCCAGCAGCCCGACGGGGTTAAAGCAGTACTTC. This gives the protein CASSPTGLKQYF.

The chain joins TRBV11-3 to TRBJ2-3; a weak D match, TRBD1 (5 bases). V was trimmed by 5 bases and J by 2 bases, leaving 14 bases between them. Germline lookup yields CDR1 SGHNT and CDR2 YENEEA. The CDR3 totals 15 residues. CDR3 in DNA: TGTGCCAGCAGCCCGATCCAGGGTTTCACAGATACGCAGTATTTT. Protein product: CASSPIQGFTDTQYF.

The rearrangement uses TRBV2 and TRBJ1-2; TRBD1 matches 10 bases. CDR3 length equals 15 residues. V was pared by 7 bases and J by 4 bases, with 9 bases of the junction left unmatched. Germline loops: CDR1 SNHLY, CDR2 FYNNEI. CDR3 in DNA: TGTGCCAGCAAATTTACGGACAGGGGGACCTATGGCTACACCTTC. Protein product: CASKFTDRGTYGYTF.

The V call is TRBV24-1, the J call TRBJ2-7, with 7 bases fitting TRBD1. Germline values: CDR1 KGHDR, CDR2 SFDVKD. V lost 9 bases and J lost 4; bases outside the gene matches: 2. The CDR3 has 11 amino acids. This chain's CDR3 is CATGTAYEQYF. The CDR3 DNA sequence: TGTGCCACCGGGACAGCTTACGAGCAGTACTTC.

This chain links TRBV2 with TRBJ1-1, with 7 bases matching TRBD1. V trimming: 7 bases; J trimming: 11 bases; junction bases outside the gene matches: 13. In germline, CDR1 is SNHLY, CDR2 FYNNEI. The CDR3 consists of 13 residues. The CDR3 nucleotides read TGTGCCAGCATGGGAGAGACAGGGTTAGGGGCTTTCTTT. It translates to CASMGETGLGAFF.

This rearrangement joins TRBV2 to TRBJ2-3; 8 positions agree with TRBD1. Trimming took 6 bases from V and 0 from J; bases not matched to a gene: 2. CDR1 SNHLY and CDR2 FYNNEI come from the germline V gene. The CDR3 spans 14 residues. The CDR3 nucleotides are TGTGCCAGCAGGAGGACAGGGAGCACAGATACGCAGTATTTT. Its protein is CASRRTGSTDTQYF.

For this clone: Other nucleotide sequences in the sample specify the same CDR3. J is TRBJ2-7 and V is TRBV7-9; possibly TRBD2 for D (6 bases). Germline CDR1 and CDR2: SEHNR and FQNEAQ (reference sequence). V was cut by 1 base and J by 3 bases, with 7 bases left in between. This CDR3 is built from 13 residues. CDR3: CASSLGTNYEQYF. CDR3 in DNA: TGTGCCAGCAGCTTAGGGACTAACTACGAGCAGTACTTC.

The CDR3 here is CASSLPGTRKLNEQFF. In DNA form, the CDR3 reads TGTGCCAGCAGCTTACCCGGGACTCGGAAGCTGAATGAGCAGTTCTTC. The chain couples TRBV7-2 to TRBJ2-1, with D possibly TRBD2 on 6 matching bases. This CDR3 is 16 amino acids long. Trimming left V 2 bases short and J 7 bases short, with 18 bases between. From germline, CDR1 is SGHTA and CDR2 FQGNSA. Filled out from reference TRBV7-2 and TRBJ2-1, the complete variable domain reads GAGVSQSPSNKVTEKGKDVELRCDPISGHTALYWYRQSLGQGLEFLIYFQGNSAPDKSGLPSDRFSAERTGGSVSTLTIQRTQQEDSAVYLCASSLPGTRKLNEQFFGPGTRLTVL.

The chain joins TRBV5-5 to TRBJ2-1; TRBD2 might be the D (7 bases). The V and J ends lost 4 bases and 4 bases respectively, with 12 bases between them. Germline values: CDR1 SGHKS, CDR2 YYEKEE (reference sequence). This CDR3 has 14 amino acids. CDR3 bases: TGTGCCAGCAGCCAGGGAGGGGGATACAATGAGCAGTTCTTC. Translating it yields CASSQGGGYNEQFF. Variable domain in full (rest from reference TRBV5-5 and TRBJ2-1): DAGVTQSPTHLIKTRGQQVTLRCSPISGHKSVSWYQQVLGQGPQFIFQYYEKEERGRGNFPDRFSARQFPNYSSELNVNALLLGDSALYLCASSQGGGYNEQFFGPGTRLTVL.

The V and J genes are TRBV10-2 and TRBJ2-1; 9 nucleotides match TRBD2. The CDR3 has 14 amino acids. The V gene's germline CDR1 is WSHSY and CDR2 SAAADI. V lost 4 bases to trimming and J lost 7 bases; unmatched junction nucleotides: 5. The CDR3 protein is CASSAGLALNEQFF. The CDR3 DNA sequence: TGCGCCAGCAGTGCGGGACTAGCATTGAATGAGCAGTTCTTC.

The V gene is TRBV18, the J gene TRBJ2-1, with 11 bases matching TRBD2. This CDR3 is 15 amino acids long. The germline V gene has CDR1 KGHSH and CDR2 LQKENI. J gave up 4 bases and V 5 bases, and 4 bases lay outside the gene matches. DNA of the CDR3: TGTGCCAGCTCATACGGGACTAGCGGTTACAATGAGCAGTTCTTC. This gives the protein CASSYGTSGYNEQFF.

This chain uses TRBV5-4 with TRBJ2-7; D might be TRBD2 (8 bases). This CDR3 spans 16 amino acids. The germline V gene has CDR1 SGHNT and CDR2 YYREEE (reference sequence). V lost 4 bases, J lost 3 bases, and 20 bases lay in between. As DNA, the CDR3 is TGTGCCAGCAGCCAAAGAGGGGGCGGGAGGCACTACGAGCAGTACTTC. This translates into CASSQRGGGRHYEQYF.

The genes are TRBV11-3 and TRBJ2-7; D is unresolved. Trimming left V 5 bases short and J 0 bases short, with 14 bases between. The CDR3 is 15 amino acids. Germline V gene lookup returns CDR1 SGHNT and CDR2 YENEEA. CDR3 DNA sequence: TGTGCCAGCAGCCCACGCGGTCCCAGCTCCTACGAGCAGTACTTC. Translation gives CASSPRGPSSYEQYF.

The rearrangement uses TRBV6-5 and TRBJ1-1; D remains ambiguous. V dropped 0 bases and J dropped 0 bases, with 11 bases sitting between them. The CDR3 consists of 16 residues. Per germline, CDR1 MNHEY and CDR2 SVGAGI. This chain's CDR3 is CASSYSILELNTEAFF. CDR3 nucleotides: TGTGCCAGCAGTTACTCGATCTTAGAATTGAACACTGAAGCTTTCTTT.

The CDR3 reads CASSASLGYEQYF. The DNA for the CDR3 is TGTGCCAGTAGTGCCTCACTAGGCTACGAGCAGTACTTC. V and J are TRBV19 and TRBJ2-7; maybe TRBD2 (5 bases). The CDR3 runs to 13 residues. Germline CDR1 and CDR2: LNHDA and SQIVND (reference sequence). V lost 5 bases, J lost 3 bases, and 11 bases lay in between.

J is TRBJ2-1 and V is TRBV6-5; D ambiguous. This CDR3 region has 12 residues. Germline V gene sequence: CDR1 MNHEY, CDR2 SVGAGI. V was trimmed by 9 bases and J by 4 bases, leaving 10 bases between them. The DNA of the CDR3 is TGTGCCAGTACCCTAGATTACAATGAGCAGTTCTTC. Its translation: CASTLDYNEQFF.

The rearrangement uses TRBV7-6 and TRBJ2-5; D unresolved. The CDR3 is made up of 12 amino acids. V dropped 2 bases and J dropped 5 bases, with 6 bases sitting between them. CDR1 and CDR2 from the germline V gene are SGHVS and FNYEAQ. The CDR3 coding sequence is TGTGCCAGCAGCTTAATGGAGGAGACCCAGTACTTC. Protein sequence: CASSLMEETQYF.

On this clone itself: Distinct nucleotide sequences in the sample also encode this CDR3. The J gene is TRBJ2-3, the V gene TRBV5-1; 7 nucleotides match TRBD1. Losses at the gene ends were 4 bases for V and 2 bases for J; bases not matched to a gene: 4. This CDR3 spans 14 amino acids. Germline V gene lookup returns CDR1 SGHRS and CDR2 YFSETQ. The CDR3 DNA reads TGCGCCAGCAGCGAGACAGGGTCCACAGATACGCAGTATTTT. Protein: CASSETGSTDTQYF.

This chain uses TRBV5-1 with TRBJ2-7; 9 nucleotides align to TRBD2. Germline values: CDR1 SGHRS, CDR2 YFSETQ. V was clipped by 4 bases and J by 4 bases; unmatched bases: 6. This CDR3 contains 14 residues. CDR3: CASSEAGGWYEQYF. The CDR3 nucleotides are TGCGCCAGCAGCGAAGCGGGGGGCTGGTACGAGCAGTACTTC. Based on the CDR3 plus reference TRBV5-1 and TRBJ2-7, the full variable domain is KAGVTQTPRYLIKTRGQQVTLSCSPISGHRSVSWYQQTPGQGLQFLFEYFSETQRNKGNFPGRFSGRQFSNSRSEMNVSTLELGDSALYLCASSEAGGWYEQYFGPGTRLTVT.

CDR3 in DNA: TGTGCCATCTCTCCTGGACCGGGAGACTATGGCTACACCTTC. The encoded protein is CAISPGPGDYGYTF. The rearrangement links TRBV10-3 to TRBJ1-2, with D unresolved. The V gene lost 8 bases and the J gene lost 3 bases, with 16 bases spanning the gap. This CDR3 is 14 amino acids long. CDR1 is ENHRY, CDR2 SYGVKD, per germline.

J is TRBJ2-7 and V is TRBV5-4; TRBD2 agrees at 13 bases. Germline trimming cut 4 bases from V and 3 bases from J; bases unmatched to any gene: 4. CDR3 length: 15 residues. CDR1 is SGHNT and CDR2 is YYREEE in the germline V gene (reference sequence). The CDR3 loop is CASSGGTSGIYEQYF. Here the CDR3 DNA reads TGTGCCAGCAGCGGCGGGACTAGCGGGATCTACGAGCAGTACTTC. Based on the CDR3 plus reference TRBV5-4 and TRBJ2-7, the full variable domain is ETGVTQSPTHLIKTRGQQVTLRCSSQSGHNTVSWYQQALGQGPQFIFQYYREEENGRGNFPPRFSGLQFPNYSSELNVNALELDDSALYLCASSGGTSGIYEQYFGPGTRLTVT.

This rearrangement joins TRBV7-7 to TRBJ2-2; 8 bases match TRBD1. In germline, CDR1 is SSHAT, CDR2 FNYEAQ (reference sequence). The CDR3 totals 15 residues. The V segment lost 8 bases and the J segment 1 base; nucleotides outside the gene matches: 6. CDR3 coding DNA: TGTGCCAGCCAGGTTGGACAGGGGAACACCGGGGAGCTGTTTTTT. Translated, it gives CASQVGQGNTGELFF.